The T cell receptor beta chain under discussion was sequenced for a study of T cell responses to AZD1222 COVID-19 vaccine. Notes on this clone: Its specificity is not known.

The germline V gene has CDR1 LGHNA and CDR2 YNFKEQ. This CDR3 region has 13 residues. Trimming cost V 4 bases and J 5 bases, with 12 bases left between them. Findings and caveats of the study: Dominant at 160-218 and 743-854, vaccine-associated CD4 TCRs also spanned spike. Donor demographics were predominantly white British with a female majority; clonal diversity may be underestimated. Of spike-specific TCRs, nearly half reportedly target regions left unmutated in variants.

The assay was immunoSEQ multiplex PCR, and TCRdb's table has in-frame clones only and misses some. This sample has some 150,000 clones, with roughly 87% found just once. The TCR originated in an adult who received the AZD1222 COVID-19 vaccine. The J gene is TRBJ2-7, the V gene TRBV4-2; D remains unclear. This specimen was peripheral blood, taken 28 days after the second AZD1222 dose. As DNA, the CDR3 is TGTGCCAGCAGCCTCAAGACTTTGGACGAGCAGTACTTC. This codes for CASSLKTLDEQYF.